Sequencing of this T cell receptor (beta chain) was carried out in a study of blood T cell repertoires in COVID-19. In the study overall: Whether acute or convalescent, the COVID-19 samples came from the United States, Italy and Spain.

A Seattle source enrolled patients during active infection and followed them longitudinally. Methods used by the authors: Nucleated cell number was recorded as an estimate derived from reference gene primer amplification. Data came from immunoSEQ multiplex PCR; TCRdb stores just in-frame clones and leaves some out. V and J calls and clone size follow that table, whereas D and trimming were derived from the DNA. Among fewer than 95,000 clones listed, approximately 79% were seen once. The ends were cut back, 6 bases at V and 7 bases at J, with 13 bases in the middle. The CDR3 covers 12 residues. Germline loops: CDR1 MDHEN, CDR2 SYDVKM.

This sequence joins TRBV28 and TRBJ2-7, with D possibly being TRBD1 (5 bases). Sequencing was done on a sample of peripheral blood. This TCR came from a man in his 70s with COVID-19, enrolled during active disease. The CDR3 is CASSEGVEEQYF. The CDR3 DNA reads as TGTGCCAGCAGCGAAGGGGTTGAGGAGCAGTACTTC.